This TCR beta chain is from a study of beta chain features in type 1 diabetes. Regarding this clone: What it binds is unknown.

General study points: PCR might preferentially amplify shorter templates, equally in patients and controls. Small HLA sub-analyses could not settle whether HLA shapes TCRB rearrangement.

The whole isolated RNA underwent reverse transcription, so sequencing captured expressed TCRB transcripts. The repertoire was sequenced with immunoSEQ multiplex PCR; TCRdb's copy has only in-frame clones and lacks some. The repertoire holds around 400,000 clones, about 12% seen once, with more than 0.015% in the top ten. The CDR3 consists of 14 residues. Trimming removed 5 bases from V and 6 bases from J; junction bases left unmatched: 6. CDR1 is SEHNR, CDR2 FQNEAQ, per germline (reference sequence). This TCR was sampled from a man younger than 35 in good health. The sequencing sample was made of naive CD4+ T cells from blood. The chain employs TRBV7-9 and TRBJ1-5; 8 bases map to TRBD1. The CDR3 DNA is TGTGCCAGCAGCCCAGGGACAGGTCGTCAGCCCCAGCATTTT. Translation gives CASSPGTGRQPQHF.